The sequence of this T cell receptor (beta chain) was determined in a study of post-analysis software for immune sequencing data. The study, taken as a whole, reports: Same-batch samples co-clustered strongly by F measure. The study found significantly lower normalized Chao1 diversity in multiple sclerosis patients than in controls. Roughly 5 TRBV segments occurring more often in patients than controls included TRBV5-6, TRBV5-1 and TRBV20-1.

Concerning this clonotype itself: The antigen is not known.

This CDR3 has 14 amino acids. CDR1 KGHDR and CDR2 SFDVKD come from the germline V gene. The V and J ends lost 6 bases and 5 bases, in that order; junction bases with no gene match: 6. Presence of unique molecular identifiers characterized the TCR beta cDNA libraries. Some 500,000 cDNA molecules were obtained from around 1 to 9.1 million T cells. MiXCR, applied by TCRdb to the PCR reads, yields one record per CDR3 protein. The profile shows roughly 800,000 distinct CDR3 sequences, around 45% of them singletons. The source material was blood. This rearrangement joins TRBV24-1 to TRBJ2-1; 7 bases fit TRBD2. The TCR sequence derives from a girl between 5 and 17 years old with multiple sclerosis. The CDR3 loop is CATSTMAGDNEQFF. The CDR3 region has the DNA TGTGCCACCAGTACTATGGCGGGAGACAATGAGCAGTTCTTC.